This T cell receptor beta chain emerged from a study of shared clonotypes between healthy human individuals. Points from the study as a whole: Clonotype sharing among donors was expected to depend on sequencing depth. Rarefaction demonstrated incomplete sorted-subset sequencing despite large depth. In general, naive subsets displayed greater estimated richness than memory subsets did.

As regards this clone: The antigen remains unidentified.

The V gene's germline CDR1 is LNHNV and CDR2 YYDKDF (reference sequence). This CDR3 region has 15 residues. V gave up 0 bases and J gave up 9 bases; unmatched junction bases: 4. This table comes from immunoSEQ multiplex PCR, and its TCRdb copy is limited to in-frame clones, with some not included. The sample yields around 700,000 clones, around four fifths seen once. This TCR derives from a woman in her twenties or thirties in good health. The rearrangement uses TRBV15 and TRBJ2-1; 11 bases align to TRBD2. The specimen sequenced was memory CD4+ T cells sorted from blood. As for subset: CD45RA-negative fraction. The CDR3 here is CATSRELAGGGEQFF. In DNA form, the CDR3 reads TGTGCCACCAGCAGAGAGTTAGCGGGAGGGGGTGAGCAGTTCTTC. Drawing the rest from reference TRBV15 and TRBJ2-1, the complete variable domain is DAMVIQNPRYQVTQFGKPVTLSCSQTLNHNVMYWYQQKSSQAPKLLFHYYDKDFNNEADTPDNFQSRRPNTSFCFLDIRSPGLGDTAMYLCATSRELAGGGEQFFGPGTRLTVL.